The 18 T cell receptor beta chains below were found in one sample sequenced in a study of TIL therapy for anti-PD-1-resistant metastatic lung cancer. Described time point: pre-treatment sample, taken before nivolumab and TIL therapy. The libraries were made with immunoSEQ v3. The method was immunoSEQ multiplex PCR; TCRdb's version includes in-frame clones alone and lacks a portion of them. The sample records 57,000 or so clones, more than 75% being singletons. Sample: blood, taken at baseline. The receptors stem from a person aged 25 to 85 with non-small cell lung cancer.

The chain couples TRBV5-6 to TRBJ1-5, with D uncertain. The V gene's germline CDR1 is SGHDT and CDR2 YYEEEE. V was cut by 0 bases and J by 9 bases, with 10 bases left in between. The CDR3 has 13 residues. CDR3 DNA sequence: TGTGCCAGCAGCTTGGACACGGGTGGGCCCCAGCATTTT. Its translation is CASSLDTGGPQHF.

The chain couples TRBV27 to TRBJ1-3; D possibly corresponds to TRBD1 (5 bases). The germline gives CDR1 MNHEY, CDR2 SMNVEV (reference sequence). Trimming left V 6 bases short and J 2 bases short, with 11 bases between. The CDR3 consists of 14 residues. Here the CDR3 DNA reads TGTGCCAGCAGGGGGGGGTTCCCTGGAAACACCATATATTTT. Protein: CASRGGFPGNTIYF.

The chain carries TRBV19 and TRBJ1-5, with D possibly being TRBD1 (5 bases). Per the germline V gene, CDR1 is LNHDA and CDR2 is SQIVND (reference sequence). V lost 4 bases to trimming and J lost 0 bases, with 10 bases between them. The CDR3 extends over 15 amino acids. The CDR3 DNA sequence: TGTGCCAGTAGTACCGCAGGGAATAGCAATCAGCCCCAGCATTTT. Amino acids: CASSTAGNSNQPQHF.

The V gene is TRBV30, the J gene TRBJ1-3; D is perhaps TRBD1 (5 bases). The length of the CDR3 is 14 residues. Germline V gene data show CDR1 as GTSNPN and CDR2 as SVGIG (reference sequence). V lost 5 bases to trimming and J lost 2 bases, with 13 bases between them. The CDR3 reads CAWGQGVAGNTIYF. The DNA for the CDR3 is TGTGCCTGGGGCCAAGGGGTGGCTGGAAACACCATATATTTT.

The V gene is TRBV28, the J gene TRBJ2-3, with D unclear. Trimming removed 8 bases from V and 4 bases from J, with 22 bases in between. The V gene's germline CDR1 is MDHEN and CDR2 SYDVKM. The length of the CDR3 is 16 residues. The CDR3 loop is CASSFGPKIRSDTQYF. CDR3 bases: TGTGCCAGCTCGTTTGGCCCTAAAATCCGGTCAGATACGCAGTATTTT.

The chain carries TRBV7-2 and TRBJ1-1, with D uncertain. Trimming stripped 2 bases from V and 7 bases from J, with 17 bases between. The CDR3 loop spans 15 amino acids. CDR1 is SGHTA, CDR2 FQGNSA, per germline. CDR3 region: CASSLYRRRGGEAFF. CDR3 nucleotide sequence: TGTGCCAGCAGCTTATATCGGCGGCGGGGAGGTGAAGCTTTCTTT.

The V and J genes are TRBV24-1 and TRBJ2-5, with 12 nucleotides matching TRBD1. CDR1 and CDR2 (germline): KGHDR, SFDVKD. V shed 7 bases, J shed 4 bases, and the junction held 9 bases outside the gene matches. The CDR3 spans 16 residues. The CDR3 DNA sequence: TGTGCCACCAGCGGGACGGGACAGGGGGCCCGAGAGACCCAGTACTTC. Translating it yields CATSGTGQGARETQYF.

This clone appeared a single time. This chain connects TRBV27 to TRBJ1-2, with 8 bases lining up with TRBD1. Germline CDR1 MNHEY, CDR2 SMNVEV (reference sequence). There are 13 residues in the CDR3. V dropped 5 bases and J dropped 4; count of bases not matched to a gene: 3. Here the CDR3 reads CASSTQGVYGYTF. Written as DNA, the CDR3 is TGTGCCAGCAGTACACAGGGGGTCTATGGCTACACCTTC.

The chain recombines TRBV4-1 with TRBJ2-5, with 12 positions matching TRBD2. The CDR3 is 16 amino acids. Per the germline V gene, CDR1 is MGHRA and CDR2 is YSYEKL. V trimming: 1 base; J trimming: 5 bases; junction bases outside the gene matches: 5. The CDR3 here is CASSQVLAGGVETQYF. The CDR3 DNA reads TGCGCCAGCAGCCAAGTGCTAGCGGGAGGGGTGGAGACCCAGTACTTC.

J is TRBJ2-5 and V is TRBV6-5, with 7 bases aligning to TRBD1. CDR3 length: 16 amino acids. Germline lookup yields CDR1 MNHEY and CDR2 SVGAGI. J was trimmed by 1 base and V by 4 bases; bases with no gene match: 9. The CDR3 DNA follows: TGTGCCAGCAGTTCCCCGTCCGGGGACAGCCAAGAGACCCAGTACTTC. Translating gives CASSSPSGDSQETQYF.

The chain couples TRBV27 to TRBJ2-7; D may be TRBD1 (7 bases). CDR1 MNHEY and CDR2 SMNVEV come from the germline V gene (reference sequence). The CDR3 is 14 residues long. V gave up 3 bases and J gave up 3 bases, with 12 bases separating them. CDR3 DNA sequence: TGTGCCAGCAGTTTGGCAGGGGGGTACTACGAGCAGTACTTC. This sequence encodes CASSLAGGYYEQYF.

The V and J genes are TRBV19 and TRBJ1-5; 8 bases are shared with TRBD1. CDR3 length: 17 amino acids. Germline lookup yields CDR1 LNHDA and CDR2 SQIVND (reference sequence). V lost 6 bases and J lost 0; bases outside the gene matches: 10. The CDR3 nucleotides are TGTGCCAGTAGGCTCTGGACAGGGAGTTATAGCAATCAGCCCCAGCATTTT. Protein: CASRLWTGSYSNQPQHF. Supplemented by reference TRBV19 and TRBJ1-5, the full variable domain reads DGGITQSPKYLFRKEGQNVTLSCEQNLNHDAMYWYRQDPGQGLRLIYYSQIVNDFQKGDIAEGYSVSREKKESFPLTVTSAQKNPTAFYLCASRLWTGSYSNQPQHFGDGTRLSIL.

The gene calls are TRBV7-8 and TRBJ2-3; a possible D gene is TRBD2 (6 bases). Looked up from germline, CDR1 is SGHVS and CDR2 is FQNEAQ. CDR3 length: 16 residues. The V end was cut by 4 bases, the J end by 0 bases, with 14 bases between. The CDR3: CASSYFGAGSTDTQYF. As DNA, the CDR3 is TGTGCCAGCAGCTACTTCGGGGCGGGAAGCACAGATACGCAGTATTTT.

The gene calls are TRBV4-1 and TRBJ2-7, with TRBD2 matching over 11 bases. The CDR3 has 15 residues. Losses at the gene ends were 3 bases for V and 5 bases for J; bases not matched to a gene: 6. Per the germline V gene, CDR1 is MGHRA and CDR2 is YSYEKL. Written as DNA, the CDR3 is TGCGCCAGCAGCCATACTAGCGGGAGCTTCGACGAGCAGTACTTC. Protein product: CASSHTSGSFDEQYF.

The gene calls are TRBV6-6 and TRBJ2-1; D is unclear. CDR3 length equals 14 residues. The germline V gene has CDR1 MNHNY and CDR2 SVGAGI (reference sequence). Trimming pared 2 bases from V and 1 base from J, leaving 6 bases between. The CDR3 DNA is TGTGCCAGCAGTTACACAGTGTCCTACAATGAGCAGTTCTTC. It is translated as CASSYTVSYNEQFF.

The genes are TRBV25-1 and TRBJ1-1; D is perhaps TRBD1 (5 bases). The CDR3 spans 15 residues. V was pared by 8 bases and J by 1 base, with 17 bases between. CDR1 is MGHDK, CDR2 SYGVNS, per germline. The CDR3: CASSGHSTENTEAFF. CDR3 nucleotide sequence: TGTGCCAGCTCCGGCCATTCGACAGAGAACACTGAAGCTTTCTTT.

J is TRBJ1-4 and V is TRBV10-3; 9 bases are shared with TRBD1. This CDR3 spans 15 amino acids. V shed 10 bases and J 7 bases; nucleotides not matched to a gene: 13. Germline CDR1 reads ENHRY; CDR2 reads SYGVKD. The CDR3 nucleotides are TGTGCCACCGCTACAGGGGGCCCTAGCGGTGAAAAACTGTTTTTT. As protein: CATATGGPSGEKLFF.

This chain connects TRBV24-1 to TRBJ2-5; 7 bases line up with TRBD2. Germline lookup yields CDR1 KGHDR and CDR2 SFDVKD. With V trimmed by 3 bases and J by 5 bases, 17 bases remained unmatched. The CDR3 contains 18 residues. The CDR3 protein is CATSDQTPVAGERETQYF. CDR3 nucleotide sequence: TGTGCCACCAGTGATCAAACCCCCGTTGCGGGAGAAAGGGAGACCCAGTACTTC.